The clone carrying this TCR beta chain has more than one count but fewer than ten. Its antigen remains unknown. The CDR3 spans 18 residues. V was clipped by 4 bases and J by 0 bases; unmatched bases: 9. The data derive from a study of CD8 T cells in ankylosing spondylitis. TCRdb called the 5' RACE reads again in MiXCR, with one record for every CDR3 protein. The profile shows some 330,000 distinct CDR3 sequences, around 8% of them singletons. Study outcomes and limitations: Reportedly, disease-linked clones are significantly enriched in ankylosing spondylitis patients' matched synovial fluid. Ankylosing spondylitis blood appeared to carry a characteristic TCR beta motif of roughly eight highly homologous variants. Researchers report that disease-linked clones proved CD8+ and relatively rare in peripheral blood. Earlier work had already found some motif variants in reactive arthritis synovial fluid and blood.

Sequences were obtained from blood, either unsorted or a sorted T cell fraction (not recorded which). The receptor comes from a male donor with ankylosing spondylitis. The genes are TRBV12-3 or TRBV12-4 and TRBJ2-7; the match to TRBD2 covers 13 bases. As DNA, the CDR3 is TGTGCCAGCAGTTCCGCCGGGACTAGCGGGACCCACTCCTACGAGCAGTACTTC. Amino acids: CASSSAGTSGTHSYEQYF.